Listed below are T cell receptor beta chains from one sample, sequenced in a study of Ad26.COV2.S vaccination and SARS-CoV-2 variants. Only in-frame clones appear in the TCRdb table, and some are missing; sequencing was by immunoSEQ multiplex PCR. Of 400,000 to 450,000 clones listed, 75% to 95% are singletons. This specimen consisted of peripheral blood, obtained in a trial of Ad26.COV2.S vaccine versus placebo. These receptors all come from a person aged 18-60 years who received the Ad26.COV2.S COVID-19 vaccine or a placebo. CDR3s include the opening cysteine and the closing phenylalanine or tryptophan.

>TRBV7-2
CASSTYNEQFF
>TRBV7-9
CASRVQGNSPLHF
>TRBV9
CASSVHDRDGGELFF
>TRBV5-5
CASSFGAGVDTEAFF
>TRBV13
CASSFGSSNQPQHF
>TRBV28
CASRPTLGTGAPDTQYF
>TRBV7-2
CASSISLLAGAGGETQYF
>TRBV6-5
CASSYSNGNTDTQYF
>TRBV5-1
CASSTDRAGDIQYF
>TRBV7-2
CASSLQVGAPYGYTF
>TRBV12-3/TRBV12-4
CASSFGSTDTQYF
>TRBV3-1/TRBV3-2
CASSQRGALGYNEQFF
>TRBV4-1
CASSAGAEAFF
>TRBV19
CASSISGRGISEQFF
>TRBV28
CASSFGLAGAYEQYF
>TRBV7-9
CASSLGQGISYEQYF
>TRBV29-1
CSVEVFGVSNQQETQYF
>TRBV10-3
CAIRVSGTGINYGYTF